The 27 T cell receptor beta chains given below trace back to one sample, sequenced in a study of blood T cell repertoires in COVID-19. The assay was immunoSEQ multiplex PCR, and TCRdb's table has in-frame clones only and misses some. Of about 190,000 clones listed, 90% are singletons. The sequenced material came from peripheral blood. Receptors originate from a man between 45 and 60 years old with acute or convalescent COVID-19.

V usage is TRBV11-2 and J usage is TRBJ2-7; 11 positions agree with TRBD1. Germline values: CDR1 SGHAT, CDR2 FQNNGV. J gave up 6 bases and V 5 bases, and 6 bases lay outside the gene matches. The CDR3 runs to 14 residues. The CDR3, as DNA: TGTGCCAGCAGCACCGGGACAGGGGGTAGCGAGCAGTACTTC. It is translated as CASSTGTGGSEQYF.

V gene TRBV2 combines with J gene TRBJ1-5, with 9 bases that match TRBD1. J was trimmed by 7 bases and V by 6 bases; bases with no gene match: 4. The CDR3 spans 13 residues. The germline V gene encodes CDR1 SNHLY and CDR2 FYNNEI. Here the CDR3 reads CASRDRGLQPQHF. For the CDR3, the DNA is TGTGCCAGCAGGGACAGGGGCTTGCAGCCCCAGCATTTT. The entire variable domain, with the rest obtained from reference TRBV2 and TRBJ1-5, is as follows: EPEVTQTPSHQVTQMGQEVILRCVPISNHLYFYWYRQILGQKVEFLVSFYNNEISEKSEIFDDQFSVERPDGSNFTLKIRSTKLEDSAMYFCASRDRGLQPQHFGDGTRLSIL.

The chain links TRBV28 to TRBJ1-3; D gene uncertain. Trimming took off 2 bases at V and 0 bases at J, with 14 bases between the two ends. Germline CDR1 and CDR2: MDHEN and SYDVKM. The CDR3 runs 17 residues. The CDR3 DNA reads TGTGCCAGCAGTTTAGAACAGACGGTTGTCTCTGGAAACACCATATATTTT. This gives the protein CASSLEQTVVSGNTIYF.

The J gene is TRBJ1-1, the V gene TRBV5-4; D is unclear. Germline V gene lookup returns CDR1 SGHNT and CDR2 YYREEE (reference sequence). This CDR3 is built from 14 residues. With 0 bases removed from V and 1 base from J, the gap between germline ends came to 7 bases. The CDR3 DNA is TGTGCCAGCAGCTTGGTTCGGGAGAACACTGAAGCTTTCTTT. This sequence encodes CASSLVRENTEAFF.

The chain employs TRBV5-5 and TRBJ2-1, with 10 bases lining up with TRBD2. Unmatched junction bases numbered 6, after V lost 4 bases and J lost 8 bases. Germline V gene sequence: CDR1 SGHKS, CDR2 YYEKEE (reference sequence). The CDR3 contains 14 residues. The chain's CDR3 is CASSHQRGGDEQFF. Written as DNA, the CDR3 is TGTGCCAGCAGCCACCAGCGGGGGGGAGATGAGCAGTTCTTC. The full variable domain, its missing parts supplied by reference TRBV5-5 and TRBJ2-1, is DAGVTQSPTHLIKTRGQQVTLRCSPISGHKSVSWYQQVLGQGPQFIFQYYEKEERGRGNFPDRFSARQFPNYSSELNVNALLLGDSALYLCASSHQRGGDEQFFGPGTRLTVL.

V and J are TRBV5-1 and TRBJ1-3, with no clear D. This CDR3 has 14 amino acids. The germline V gene has CDR1 SGHRS and CDR2 YFSETQ. V was trimmed by 0 bases and J by 0 bases, leaving 4 bases between them. CDR3 DNA sequence: TGCGCCAGCAGCTTGGCCAGCTCTGGAAACACCATATATTTT. Translation: CASSLASSGNTIYF. Supplemented by reference TRBV5-1 and TRBJ1-3, the full variable domain reads KAGVTQTPRYLIKTRGQQVTLSCSPISGHRSVSWYQQTPGQGLQFLFEYFSETQRNKGNFPGRFSGRQFSNSRSEMNVSTLELGDSALYLCASSLASSGNTIYFGEGSWLTVV.

The rearrangement uses TRBV9 and TRBJ2-3; 8 bases agree with TRBD2. V was pared by 3 bases and J by 0 bases, with 3 bases of the junction left unmatched. The CDR3 runs 15 residues. Germline loops: CDR1 SGDLS, CDR2 YYNGEE. The CDR3 region is CASSGIAGSTDTQYF. The CDR3 coding sequence is TGTGCCAGCAGCGGAATAGCGGGAAGCACAGATACGCAGTATTTT.

In its sample, this clone was seen once. The genes are TRBV5-6 and TRBJ2-1, with TRBD1 matching over 9 bases. The CDR3 has 13 amino acids. Germline V gene sequence: CDR1 SGHDT, CDR2 YYEEEE. The trim removed 2 bases at V and 9 bases at J, leaving 3 bases unmatched. CDR3 nucleotides: TGTGCCAGCAGCTTAGACAGGGGGTCTGAGCAGTTCTTC. Encoded protein: CASSLDRGSEQFF.

This clone was seen a handful of times. The rearrangement joins TRBV7-9 to TRBJ1-4, with TRBD1 matching 8 bases. CDR1 SEHNR and CDR2 FQNEAQ come from the germline V gene (reference sequence). The CDR3 is 15 amino acids. V shed 5 bases, J shed 11 bases, and the junction held 13 bases outside the gene matches. The DNA for the CDR3 is TGTGCCAGCAGCCACCACCAAGGACAGGGTGGGAAACTGTTTTTT. It specifies CASSHHQGQGGKLFF.

The table lists this clone with a few counts. The chain recombines TRBV29-1 with TRBJ1-5; D is undetermined. CDR1 is SQVTM and CDR2 is ANQGSEA in the germline V gene. V lost 2 bases to trimming and J lost 3 bases, with 11 bases between them. The CDR3 is 14 amino acids. The CDR3: CSVERATFNQPQHF. CDR3 coding DNA: TGCAGCGTTGAAAGAGCCACTTTCAATCAGCCCCAGCATTTT.

This chain connects TRBV6-6 to TRBJ1-3; D is possibly TRBD1 (6 bases). Germline V gene sequence: CDR1 MNHNY, CDR2 SVGAGI (reference sequence). V was pared by 5 bases and J by 1 base, with 18 bases between. The length of the CDR3 is 17 residues. The CDR3 nucleotides are TGTGCCAGCAGTCGATATGGGGGCAGACTGTCTGGAAACACCATATATTTT. It specifies CASSRYGGRLSGNTIYF.

The chain joins TRBV19 to TRBJ1-4; D ambiguous. Trimming shortened V by 5 bases and J by 7 bases, and 17 bases separated the two germline ends. The germline V gene has CDR1 LNHDA and CDR2 SQIVND (reference sequence). This CDR3 contains 15 residues. The CDR3 is CASSPTRPGVEKLFF. The CDR3, as DNA: TGTGCCAGTAGTCCGACGAGGCCCGGGGTTGAAAAACTGTTTTTT.

The rearrangement uses TRBV6-2 or TRBV6-3 and TRBJ1-1; D unclear. Trimming removed 2 bases from V and 8 bases from J, with 6 bases in between. The CDR3 covers 11 residues. Germline V gene data show CDR1 as MNHEY and CDR2 as SVGEGT. CDR3 amino acids: CASSYPREAFF. In DNA, the CDR3 is TGTGCCAGCAGTTACCCCAGAGAAGCTTTCTTT.

The rearrangement uses TRBV28 and TRBJ2-7; tentatively, D is TRBD1 (5 bases). Trimming pared 4 bases from V and 2 bases from J, leaving 18 bases between. The CDR3 is made up of 16 amino acids. From germline, CDR1 is MDHEN and CDR2 SYDVKM. In nucleotides, the CDR3 is TGTGCCAGCAGTTCCTTCACAGGCGAATCCACCTACGAGCAGTACGTC. Protein product: CASSSFTGESTYEQYV.

The chain couples TRBV7-9 to TRBJ2-2, with D tentatively TRBD2 (6 bases). CDR1 SEHNR and CDR2 FQNEAQ come from the germline V gene (reference sequence). V lost 11 bases and J 0 bases, leaving 13 bases between the germline ends. The CDR3 has 14 residues. The CDR3 DNA is TGTGCCGGGGGACTCCACGCGAACACCGGGGAGCTGTTTTTT. Translating it yields CAGGLHANTGELFF.

V gene TRBV28 combines with J gene TRBJ1-5, with D possibly being TRBD1 (5 bases). Trimming pared 6 bases from V and 4 bases from J, leaving 10 bases between. Germline CDR1 MDHEN, CDR2 SYDVKM. There are 13 residues in the CDR3. CDR3 DNA sequence: TGTGCCAGCAGCAGGGTCCTGAATCAGCCCCAGCATTTT. Encoded protein: CASSRVLNQPQHF.

V and J are TRBV27 and TRBJ2-7; weak D call: TRBD1 (6 bases). The CDR3 covers 13 residues. Germline CDR1 and CDR2: MNHEY and SMNVEV (reference sequence). The V end lost 6 bases, the J end lost 6 bases, and 15 bases lay between the germline ends. The CDR3 bases are TGTGCCAGCAGACCGAAACAGGGTGGCGAGCAGTACTTC. Translation: CASRPKQGGEQYF.

The table lists this clone with a count of one. The chain uses TRBV2 and TRBJ2-3, with D possibly matching TRBD1 (7 bases). Germline V lookup: CDR1 SNHLY, CDR2 FYNNEI. The CDR3 is made up of 15 amino acids. Deletions cut 2 bases from V and 6 bases from J, with 15 bases between. The CDR3 DNA is TGTGCCAGCAGTGAACAGGGCAGGGGGAGGGATACGCAGTATTTT. Amino acid sequence: CASSEQGRGRDTQYF.

The genes are TRBV3-1 (or the pseudogene TRBV3-2) and TRBJ1-2, with D possibly being TRBD1 (6 bases). Between the trimmed V and J ends, which lost 4 bases and 2 bases, there was a span of 14 bases. The CDR3 is made up of 15 amino acids. Per the germline V gene, CDR1 is LGHDT and CDR2 is YNNKEL (reference sequence). The DNA of the CDR3 is TGTGCCAGCAGCCCAGAAGGGACATCCAACTATGGCTACACCTTC. This encodes CASSPEGTSNYGYTF.

This clone was seen only a few times. The gene calls are TRBV6-4 and TRBJ1-2, with D perhaps matching TRBD1 (5 bases). CDR1 and CDR2 (germline): MRHNA, SNTAGT. V shed 1 base and J shed 0 bases, with 12 bases lying between them. This CDR3 has 16 amino acids. CDR3 in DNA: TGTGCCAGCAGTGACTTTGAGCAGGGTGCTAACTATGGCTACACCTTC. Protein: CASSDFEQGANYGYTF.

The chain is built from TRBV6-5 and TRBJ1-2; perhaps TRBD1 as D (5 bases). The germline V gene has CDR1 MNHEY and CDR2 SVGAGI. This CDR3 comprises 10 residues. The CDR3 is CGGGNYGYTF. The CDR3 bases are TGTGGGGGGGGTAACTATGGCTACACCTTC.

The chain couples TRBV7-3 to TRBJ2-1; D possibly corresponds to TRBD2 (6 bases). Trimming took 0 bases from V and 2 from J, leaving 11 bases between them. The germline gives CDR1 SGHTA, CDR2 FQGTGA. The CDR3 has 16 amino acids. The chain's CDR3 is CASSLTSGYTYNEQFF. In DNA, the CDR3 is TGTGCCAGCAGCTTAACTAGCGGATATACCTACAATGAGCAGTTCTTC.

This clone was counted once. V is TRBV5-1 and J is TRBJ1-1, with D possibly TRBD1 on 5 matching bases. The germline CDR1 and CDR2 sequences are SGHRS and YFSETQ. V was cut by 0 bases and J by 0 bases, with 12 bases left in between. The CDR3 contains 16 residues. The CDR3, as DNA: TGCGCCAGCAGCTTGGAGTCCGGACACCTGAACACTGAAGCTTTCTTT. Its translation is CASSLESGHLNTEAFF.

The V gene is TRBV27, the J gene TRBJ2-2; 8 bases align to TRBD1. This CDR3 is 15 amino acids long. Losses at the gene ends were 6 bases for V and 2 bases for J; bases not matched to a gene: 5. Germline CDR1 reads MNHEY; CDR2 reads SMNVEV (reference sequence). The CDR3 DNA is TGTGCCAGCAGGGCGGACAGGGAAAACACCGGGGAGCTGTTTTTT. It specifies CASRADRENTGELFF.

The V gene is TRBV23-1, the J gene TRBJ2-7, with 7 positions matching TRBD1. TRBV23-1 is noted as an ORF with a role that remains uncertain. V trimming: 2 bases; J trimming: 7 bases; junction bases outside the gene matches: 14. The CDR3 extends over 16 amino acids. The CDR3 protein is CASSQSPDREKWEQYV. The CDR3 nucleotides read TGCGCCAGCAGTCAAAGCCCCGACAGGGAGAAATGGGAGCAGTACGTC.

J is TRBJ2-7 and V is TRBV3-1 (or the pseudogene TRBV3-2); D remains unclear. V gave up 0 bases and J gave up 6 bases, with 6 bases separating them. Germline V gene data show CDR1 as LGHDT and CDR2 as YNNKEL (reference sequence). The CDR3 consists of 12 residues. As DNA, the CDR3 is TGTGCCAGCAGCCAAGAGGTCGGCGAGCAGTACTTC. It specifies CASSQEVGEQYF.

The V and J genes are TRBV19 and TRBJ2-7; 10 positions match TRBD2. J lost 4 bases, V lost 9 bases, and 15 bases had no gene match. The length of the CDR3 is 16 residues. Germline V lookup: CDR1 LNHDA, CDR2 SQIVND (reference sequence). CDR3 nucleotides: TGTGCCAGCCGACAGGGGATAGCGGGAGGTTCGTACGAGCAGTACTTC. Its translation is CASRQGIAGGSYEQYF.